This T cell receptor beta chain is drawn from a study of response to subunit inactivated influenza vaccine. TCRdb redid the calling of the RT-PCR reads with MiXCR, one entry per CDR3 protein. Of a few hundred thousand distinct CDR3 sequences in the sample, around 13% were seen once. Germline loops: CDR1 SGHTA, CDR2 FQGTGA. The CDR3 is made up of 16 amino acids. V lost 5 bases and J lost 4; bases outside the gene matches: 10. The J gene is TRBJ2-2, the V gene TRBV7-3; TRBD2 aligns across 7 bases. The sample was PBMCs from blood, taken approximately 12 days after vaccination. This receptor was identified in a man in his fifties who received an inactivated influenza vaccine. The CDR3 region is CASSHRGGESTGELFF. DNA for the CDR3: TGTGCCAGCAGCCACCGCGGGGGTGAAAGCACCGGGGAGCTGTTTTTT.